The 23 T cell receptor beta chains reported below all come from one sample, sequenced in a study of blood T cells in healthy people across ages. A second PCR, run for roughly 7 to 11 cycles, used a sample-barcoded 5' primer plus a J-beta primer mix. TCRdb independently ran MiXCR on the 5' RACE reads; one entry per CDR3 protein. The data contain under 1 million distinct CDR3 sequences, approximately 44% of them singletons. Material for sequencing was blood. Receptors were obtained from a man aged 60 to 69 in good health.

There are a few counts of this clonotype. The CDR3 loop reads CASSSDDRSGAQYF. The CDR3 nucleotides read TGTGCCAGCAGCTCCGACGACCGGTCTGGGGCCCAGTACTTC. V usage is TRBV7-2 and J usage is TRBJ2-5; no firm D call. Germline V gives CDR1 SGHTA, CDR2 FQGNSA. Trimming took off 4 bases at V and 9 bases at J, with 18 bases between the two ends. CDR3 length: 14 amino acids.

The V call is TRBV30, the J call TRBJ2-7; TRBD2 is a possible D gene (5 bases). The CDR3 extends over 16 amino acids. With 4 bases removed from V and 1 base from J, the gap between germline ends came to 20 bases. Germline V gene data show CDR1 as GTSNPN and CDR2 as SVGIG (reference sequence). The CDR3 DNA sequence: TGTGCCTGGATGAGTCTCGGCCGGGGAAGGTCCTACGAGCAGTACTTC. The encoded protein is CAWMSLGRGRSYEQYF.

V is TRBV12-3 or TRBV12-4 and J is TRBJ2-1, with D perhaps matching TRBD2 (5 bases). Trimming took 5 bases from V and 9 from J, leaving 14 bases between them. The CDR3 consists of 13 residues. This CDR3 is CASSPSPSSEQFF. DNA for the CDR3: TGTGCCAGCAGTCCCAGCCCTAGCTCTGAGCAGTTCTTC.

The chain uses TRBV4-1 and TRBJ1-4; tentative D call: TRBD1 (6 bases). Trimming stripped 3 bases from V and 5 bases from J, with 16 bases between. The CDR3 spans 16 residues. In germline, CDR1 is MGHRA, CDR2 YSYEKL. Here the CDR3 DNA reads TGCGCCAGCAGCCAGGTCTGGGGACATGGGAATGAAAAACTGTTTTTT. Residues: CASSQVWGHGNEKLFF.

The rearrangement links TRBV3-1 to TRBJ2-6; the D call may be TRBD1 or TRBD2 (5 bases each). Germline V CDR1 and CDR2: LGHDT, YNNKEL (reference sequence). The germline V and J ends were trimmed by 1 base and 9 bases, with 19 bases remaining between them. CDR3 size: 17 residues. This CDR3 reads CASSQAVGNRRGNVLTF. The CDR3 bases are TGTGCCAGCAGCCAAGCCGTCGGGAACAGGAGAGGCAACGTCCTGACTTTC.

In this sample, this clonotype turned up a few times. The DNA of the CDR3 is TGTGCCAGCAGCCCCGGTGCTAGCGGGGGTCGATACAATGAGCAGTTCTTC. Translated: CASSPGASGGRYNEQFF. This chain joins TRBV7-3 and TRBJ2-1; TRBD2 aligns across 10 bases. Germline assignment: CDR1 SGHTA and CDR2 FQGTGA. The CDR3 consists of 17 residues. J lost 4 bases, V lost 5 bases, and 11 bases had no gene match. Drawing the rest from reference TRBV7-3 and TRBJ2-1, the complete variable domain is GAGVSQTPSNKVTEKGKYVELRCDPISGHTALYWYRQSLGQGPEFLIYFQGTGAADDSGLPNDRFFAVRPEGSVSTLKIQRTERGDSAVYLCASSPGASGGRYNEQFFGPGTRLTVL.

The CDR3 region is CAISQTGAVYEQYF. In DNA, the CDR3 is TGTGCCATCAGTCAGACAGGGGCAGTGTACGAGCAGTACTTC. The chain has TRBV10-3 and TRBJ2-7, with 8 bases identical to TRBD1. The germline V gene encodes CDR1 ENHRY and CDR2 SYGVKD. Losses at the gene ends were 5 bases for V and 4 bases for J; bases not matched to a gene: 7. The CDR3 loop spans 14 amino acids.

This clonotype has just a few counts. This chain uses TRBV20-1 with TRBJ1-2; D unresolved. The CDR3 runs to 14 residues. The germline gives CDR1 DFQATT, CDR2 SNEGSKA (reference sequence). V lost 4 bases and J 7 bases, leaving 19 bases between the germline ends. CDR3 region: CSAKNDRDRSGYTF. CDR3 sequence (DNA): TGCAGTGCTAAGAACGATAGGGATCGTAGTGGCTACACCTTC.

This clonotype was observed a few times. The chain links TRBV6-5 to TRBJ1-1; TRBD1 might be the D (6 bases). This CDR3 contains 13 residues. The germline gives CDR1 MNHEY, CDR2 SVGAGI. V dropped 7 bases and J dropped 6 bases, with 15 bases sitting between them. CDR3 nucleotide sequence: TGTGCCAGCACCCCTGGGGGGGCCTCTGAAGCTTTCTTT. Translating gives CASTPGGASEAFF.

On this clonotype itself: Its ends do not fully match the called genes, so a read error is possible. The V gene is TRBV9, the J gene TRBJ2-2; D may match TRBD1 or TRBD2 (5 bases each). Germline CDR1 and CDR2: SGDLS and YYNGEE. The CDR3 runs to 16 residues. The DNA for the CDR3 is TGTGCCAGCAGCGCCACTCAGACGGGACGTAACAATGAGCAGTTTTTT. Protein: CASSATQTGRNNEQFF.

The chain is built from TRBV27 and TRBJ1-5; D is perhaps TRBD1 (6 bases). This CDR3 is built from 15 residues. Germline V CDR1 and CDR2: MNHEY, SMNVEV (reference sequence). Trimming removed 6 bases at V and 7 bases at J, with 19 bases between. CDR3 DNA: TGTGCCAGCAGACCAGACAGGTTCCAAGAACAGCCCCAGCATTTT. Translated: CASRPDRFQEQPQHF.

V usage is TRBV2 and J usage is TRBJ1-6; 10 bases agree with TRBD1. Germline V gives CDR1 SNHLY, CDR2 FYNNEI. With V trimmed by 10 bases and J by 8 bases, 2 bases remained unmatched. This CDR3 is 12 amino acids long. The CDR3 DNA reads TGTGCCACCGGGACAGGGGATTCACCCCTCCACTTT. This encodes CATGTGDSPLHF. Complete variable domain (other parts from reference TRBV2 and TRBJ1-6): EPEVTQTPSHQVTQMGQEVILRCVPISNHLYFYWYRQILGQKVEFLVSFYNNEISEKSEIFDDQFSVERPDGSNFTLKIRSTKLEDSAMYFCATGTGDSPLHFGNGTRLTVT.

This clonotype was recorded a few times. The rearrangement uses TRBV11-3 and TRBJ2-1, with TRBD1 matching 7 bases. Germline values: CDR1 SGHNT, CDR2 YENEEA. Trimming took 5 bases from V and 9 from J; bases not matched to a gene: 13. The CDR3 is 15 amino acids. CDR3 sequence reads: CASSDRPDRDIEQFF. The DNA of the CDR3 is TGTGCCAGCAGCGACCGGCCAGACAGGGATATTGAGCAGTTCTTC.

This chain connects TRBV6-5 to TRBJ2-6, with 12 bases that match TRBD2. The CDR3 contains 20 residues. Germline lookup yields CDR1 MNHEY and CDR2 SVGAGI. The V segment lost 0 bases and the J segment 0 bases; nucleotides outside the gene matches: 6. CDR3 residues: CASSYSWTSGELSGANVLTF. The CDR3 DNA sequence: TGTGCCAGCAGTTACTCATGGACTAGCGGGGAACTCTCTGGGGCCAACGTCCTGACTTTC.

V and J are TRBV27 and TRBJ2-3, with 9 nucleotides matching TRBD2. CDR1 MNHEY and CDR2 SMNVEV come from the germline V gene (reference sequence). CDR3 length equals 16 residues. The V gene end was trimmed by 0 bases and the J gene end by 2 bases; junction bases not matched to a gene: 3. CDR3 region: CASSLSTSGYTDTQYF. For the CDR3, the DNA is TGTGCCAGCAGTTTATCTACTAGCGGGTACACAGATACGCAGTATTTT.

The V gene is TRBV7-2, the J gene TRBJ1-5; possibly TRBD1 for D (6 bases). V gave up 3 bases and J gave up 2 bases, with 14 bases separating them. Germline CDR1 SGHTA, CDR2 FQGNSA. CDR3 length equals 16 residues. The CDR3 coding sequence is TGTGCCAGCAGCTTGACCGGGACATCGGGCAATCAGCCCCAGCATTTT. It encodes CASSLTGTSGNQPQHF.

The chain joins TRBV2 to TRBJ2-7, with TRBD2 matching over 16 bases. The trim removed 10 bases at V and 3 bases at J, leaving 6 bases unmatched. The CDR3 contains 15 residues. CDR1 is SNHLY, CDR2 FYNNEI, per germline. The CDR3 DNA is TGTGCCAACAGGGGACTAGCGGGGGGGAACTACGAGCAGTACTTC. As protein: CANRGLAGGNYEQYF.

This rearrangement joins TRBV20-1 to TRBJ1-4, with TRBD1 matching 7 bases. Germline V gene data show CDR1 as DFQATT and CDR2 as SNEGSKA (reference sequence). The CDR3 covers 13 residues. The V and J ends lost 1 base and 6 bases, in that order; junction bases with no gene match: 2. This CDR3 is CSARGQGDEKLFF. The CDR3 DNA sequence: TGCAGTGCTAGAGGCCAGGGGGATGAAAAACTGTTTTTT.

This clonotype was picked up many times. In DNA, the CDR3 is TGTGCCAGCAGCGGGGCCACAGATACGCAGTATTTT. The encoded protein is CASSGATDTQYF. The gene calls are TRBV7-6 and TRBJ2-3; the D gene is possibly TRBD1 (5 bases). V shed 5 bases and J shed 2 bases, with 5 bases lying between them. CDR3 size: 12 residues. Germline values: CDR1 SGHVS, CDR2 FNYEAQ.

In its sample, this clonotype was seen a few times. The chain couples TRBV5-1 to TRBJ2-1; tentatively, D is TRBD1 or TRBD2 (5 bases each). The V gene lost 1 base and the J gene lost 6 bases, with 14 bases spanning the gap. CDR1 is SGHRS, CDR2 YFSETQ, per germline. This CDR3 spans 15 amino acids. CDR3 bases: TGCGCCAGCAGCTTGTCCGGGACCTCGGTCAATGAGCAGTTCTTC. This translates into CASSLSGTSVNEQFF. The full variable domain, rest sourced from reference TRBV5-1 and TRBJ2-1, is KAGVTQTPRYLIKTRGQQVTLSCSPISGHRSVSWYQQTPGQGLQFLFEYFSETQRNKGNFPGRFSGRQFSNSRSEMNVSTLELGDSALYLCASSLSGTSVNEQFFGPGTRLTVL.

The V gene is TRBV5-6, the J gene TRBJ1-2, with 8 bases lining up with TRBD1. Unmatched junction bases numbered 16, after V lost 5 bases and J lost 1 base. The germline V gene encodes CDR1 SGHDT and CDR2 YYEEEE. The length of the CDR3 is 18 residues. Here the CDR3 reads CASRTSGTGGPSNYGYTF. CDR3 nucleotides: TGTGCCAGCAGAACCTCCGGGACAGGAGGCCCTAGTAACTATGGCTACACCTTC.

The V gene is TRBV5-5, the J gene TRBJ1-5, with TRBD1 matching 8 bases. The J segment lost 2 bases and the V segment lost 4 bases, leaving 2 bases of the junction unmatched. CDR3 size: 14 residues. The V gene's germline CDR1 is SGHKS and CDR2 YYEKEE (reference sequence). This CDR3 reads CASSVQGGNQPQHF. Here the CDR3 DNA reads TGTGCCAGCAGCGTACAGGGGGGCAATCAGCCCCAGCATTTT. Variable domain in full (rest from reference TRBV5-5 and TRBJ1-5): DAGVTQSPTHLIKTRGQQVTLRCSPISGHKSVSWYQQVLGQGPQFIFQYYEKEERGRGNFPDRFSARQFPNYSSELNVNALLLGDSALYLCASSVQGGNQPQHFGDGTRLSIL.

This clonotype turned up a few times. This sequence joins TRBV20-1 and TRBJ2-2, with a tentative D call TRBD1 (6 bases). V lost 6 bases and J 2 bases, leaving 16 bases between the germline ends. The germline CDR1 and CDR2 sequences are DFQATT and SNEGSKA (reference sequence). The CDR3 is 15 residues long. CDR3 residues: CSADGQGLNTGELFF. DNA of the CDR3: TGCAGTGCGGACGGGCAGGGGTTAAACACCGGGGAGCTGTTTTTT.